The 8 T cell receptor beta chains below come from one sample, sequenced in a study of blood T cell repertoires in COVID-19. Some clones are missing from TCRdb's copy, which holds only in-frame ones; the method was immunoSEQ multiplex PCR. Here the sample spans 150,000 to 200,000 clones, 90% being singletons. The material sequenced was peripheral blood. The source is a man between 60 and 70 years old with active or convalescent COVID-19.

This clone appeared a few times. The CDR3 region is CASSAQNTGELFF. DNA for the CDR3: TGTGCCAGTAGTGCGCAGAACACCGGGGAGCTGTTTTTT. The chain uses TRBV19 and TRBJ2-2; no firm D call. This CDR3 has 13 amino acids. V lost 5 bases and J lost 1, with 5 bases in between. Germline assignment: CDR1 LNHDA and CDR2 SQIVND (reference sequence).

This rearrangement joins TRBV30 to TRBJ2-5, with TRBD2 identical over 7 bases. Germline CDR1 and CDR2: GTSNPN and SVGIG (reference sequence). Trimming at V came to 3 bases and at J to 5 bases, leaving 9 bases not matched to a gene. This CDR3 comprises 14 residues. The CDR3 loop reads CAWSLRGVVETQYF. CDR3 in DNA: TGTGCCTGGAGCCTCCGGGGGGTAGTGGAGACCCAGTACTTC.

The CDR3 DNA reads TGTGCCTTGGGCAGGGGGCTTTCCACTGAAGCTTTCTTT. Its protein product is CALGRGLSTEAFF. The rearrangement joins TRBV30 to TRBJ1-1, with 8 nucleotides matching TRBD1. CDR3 size: 13 residues. Germline V gene data show CDR1 as GTSNPN and CDR2 as SVGIG (reference sequence). The V segment lost 7 bases and the J segment 4 bases; nucleotides outside the gene matches: 8.

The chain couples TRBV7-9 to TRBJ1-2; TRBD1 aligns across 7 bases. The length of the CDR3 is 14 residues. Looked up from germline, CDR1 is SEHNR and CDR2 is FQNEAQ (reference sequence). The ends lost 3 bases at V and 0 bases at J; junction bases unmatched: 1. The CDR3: CASSLDRTNYGYTF. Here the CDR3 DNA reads TGTGCCAGCAGCTTGGACAGGACTAACTATGGCTACACCTTC.

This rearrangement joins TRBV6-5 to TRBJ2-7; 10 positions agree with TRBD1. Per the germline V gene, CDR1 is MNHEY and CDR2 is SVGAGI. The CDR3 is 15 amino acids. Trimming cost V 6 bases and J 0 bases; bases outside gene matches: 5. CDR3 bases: TGTGCCAGCAGACCCGGACAGGGGGGCTCCTACGAGCAGTACTTC. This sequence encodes CASRPGQGGSYEQYF.

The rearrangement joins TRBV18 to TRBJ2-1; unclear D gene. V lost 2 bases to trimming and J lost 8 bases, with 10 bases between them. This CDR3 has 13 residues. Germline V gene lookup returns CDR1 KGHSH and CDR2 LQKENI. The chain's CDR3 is CASSPVISHEQFF. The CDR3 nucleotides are TGTGCCAGCTCACCAGTTATTTCCCATGAGCAGTTCTTC. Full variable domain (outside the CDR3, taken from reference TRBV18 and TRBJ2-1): NAGVMQNPRHLVRRRGQEARLRCSPMKGHSHVYWYRQLPEEGLKFMVYLQKENIIDESGMPKERFSAEFPKEGPSILRIQQVVRGDSAAYFCASSPVISHEQFFGPGTRLTVL.

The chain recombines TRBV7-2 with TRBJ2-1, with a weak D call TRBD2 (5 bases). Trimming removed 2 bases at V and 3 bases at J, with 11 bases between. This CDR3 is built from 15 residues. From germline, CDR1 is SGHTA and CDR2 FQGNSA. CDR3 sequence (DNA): TGTGCCAGCAGCTTAATGCCGGGGTTCTACAATGAGCAGTTCTTC. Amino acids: CASSLMPGFYNEQFF.

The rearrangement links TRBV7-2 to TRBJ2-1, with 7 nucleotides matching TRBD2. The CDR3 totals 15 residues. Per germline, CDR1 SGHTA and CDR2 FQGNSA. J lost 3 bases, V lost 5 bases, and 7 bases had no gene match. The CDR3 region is CASSPLAAGYNEQFF. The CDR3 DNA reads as TGTGCCAGCAGCCCGCTAGCGGCCGGCTACAATGAGCAGTTCTTC.